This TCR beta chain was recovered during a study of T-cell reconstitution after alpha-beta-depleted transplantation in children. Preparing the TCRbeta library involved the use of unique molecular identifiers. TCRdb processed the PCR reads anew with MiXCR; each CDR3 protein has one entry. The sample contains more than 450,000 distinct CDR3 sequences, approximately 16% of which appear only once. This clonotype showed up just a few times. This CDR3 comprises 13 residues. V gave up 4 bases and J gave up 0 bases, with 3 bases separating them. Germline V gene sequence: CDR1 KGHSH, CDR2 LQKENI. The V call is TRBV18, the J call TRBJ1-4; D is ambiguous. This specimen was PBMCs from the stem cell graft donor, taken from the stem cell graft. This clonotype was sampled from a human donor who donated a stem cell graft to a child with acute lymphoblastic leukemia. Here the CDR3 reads CASSRATNEKLFF. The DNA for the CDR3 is TGTGCCAGCTCACGGGCAACTAATGAAAAACTGTTTTTT.